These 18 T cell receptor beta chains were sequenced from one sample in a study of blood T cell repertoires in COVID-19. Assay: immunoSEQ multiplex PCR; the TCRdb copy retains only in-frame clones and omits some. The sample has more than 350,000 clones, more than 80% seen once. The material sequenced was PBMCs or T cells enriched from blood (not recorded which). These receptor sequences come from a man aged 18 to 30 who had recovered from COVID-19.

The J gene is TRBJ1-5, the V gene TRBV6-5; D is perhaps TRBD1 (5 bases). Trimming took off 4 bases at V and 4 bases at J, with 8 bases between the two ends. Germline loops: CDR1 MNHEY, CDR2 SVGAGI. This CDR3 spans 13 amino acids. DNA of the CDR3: TGTGCCAGCAGTTCGACAGCGAATCAGCCCCAGCATTTT. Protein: CASSSTANQPQHF.

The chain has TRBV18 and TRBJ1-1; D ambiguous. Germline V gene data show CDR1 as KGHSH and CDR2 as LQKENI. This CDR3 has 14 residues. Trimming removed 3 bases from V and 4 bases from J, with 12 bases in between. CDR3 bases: TGTGCCAGCTCACCCCTCGGCGAGGGCACTGAAGCTTTCTTT. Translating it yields CASSPLGEGTEAFF.

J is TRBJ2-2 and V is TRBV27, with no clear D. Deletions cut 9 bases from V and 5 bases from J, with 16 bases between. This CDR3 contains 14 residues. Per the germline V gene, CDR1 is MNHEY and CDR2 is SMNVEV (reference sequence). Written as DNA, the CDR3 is TGTGCCAGTTTTGACCCCATGCGGACCGGGGAGCTGTTTTTT. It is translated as CASFDPMRTGELFF.

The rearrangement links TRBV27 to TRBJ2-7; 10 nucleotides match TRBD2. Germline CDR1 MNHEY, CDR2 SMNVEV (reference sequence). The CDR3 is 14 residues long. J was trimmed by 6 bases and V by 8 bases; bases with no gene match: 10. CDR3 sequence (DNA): TGTGCCAGCGGGGGGCGGCCTAGCGGGAGCGAGCAGTACTTC. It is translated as CASGGRPSGSEQYF.

This CDR3 reads CASSLTSRSYNEQFF. CDR3 DNA sequence: TGTGCCAGCAGCTTAACTTCGCGCTCCTACAATGAGCAGTTCTTC. V is TRBV7-3 and J is TRBJ2-1; no reliable D call. The V end lost 0 bases, the J end lost 0 bases, and 6 bases lay between the germline ends. The CDR3 is 15 residues long. Germline CDR1 is SGHTA and CDR2 is FQGTGA.

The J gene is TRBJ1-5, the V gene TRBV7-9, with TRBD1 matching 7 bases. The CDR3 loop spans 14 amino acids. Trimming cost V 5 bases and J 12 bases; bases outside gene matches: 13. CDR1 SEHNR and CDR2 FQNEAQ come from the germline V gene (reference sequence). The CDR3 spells CASSQDSTGSDQHF. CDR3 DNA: TGTGCCAGCAGCCAAGATTCGACAGGGTCCGACCAGCATTTT. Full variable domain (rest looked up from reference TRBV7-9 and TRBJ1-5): DTGVSQNPRHKITKRGQNVTFRCDPISEHNRLYWYRQTLGQGPEFLTYFQNEAQLEKSRLLSDRFSAERPKGSFSTLEIQRTEQGDSAMYLCASSQDSTGSDQHFGDGTRLSIL.

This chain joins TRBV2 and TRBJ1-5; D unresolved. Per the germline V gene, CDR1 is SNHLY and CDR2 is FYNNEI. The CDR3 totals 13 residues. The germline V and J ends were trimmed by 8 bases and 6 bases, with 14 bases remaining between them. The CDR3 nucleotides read TGTGCCAGCTCCCAGGACTTACGTCAGCCCCAGCATTTT. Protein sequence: CASSQDLRQPQHF.

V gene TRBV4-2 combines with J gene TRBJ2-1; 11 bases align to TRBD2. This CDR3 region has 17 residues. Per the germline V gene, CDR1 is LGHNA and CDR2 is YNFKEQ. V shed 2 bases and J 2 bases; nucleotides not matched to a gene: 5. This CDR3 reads CASSQPGLADTYNEQFF. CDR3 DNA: TGTGCCAGCAGCCAACCGGGACTAGCGGATACCTACAATGAGCAGTTCTTC.

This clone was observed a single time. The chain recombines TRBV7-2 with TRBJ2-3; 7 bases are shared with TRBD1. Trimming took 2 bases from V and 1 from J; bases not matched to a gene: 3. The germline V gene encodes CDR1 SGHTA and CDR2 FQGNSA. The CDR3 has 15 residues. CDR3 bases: TGTGCCAGCAGCTTAAGGGGGCTAGGCACAGATACGCAGTATTTT. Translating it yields CASSLRGLGTDTQYF.

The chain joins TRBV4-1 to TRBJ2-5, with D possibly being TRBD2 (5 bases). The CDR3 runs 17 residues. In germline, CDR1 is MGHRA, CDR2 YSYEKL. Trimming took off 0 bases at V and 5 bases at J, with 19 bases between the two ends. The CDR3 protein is CASSQEPAVLPAETQYF. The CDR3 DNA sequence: TGCGCCAGCAGCCAAGAGCCAGCGGTTCTCCCAGCGGAGACCCAGTACTTC.

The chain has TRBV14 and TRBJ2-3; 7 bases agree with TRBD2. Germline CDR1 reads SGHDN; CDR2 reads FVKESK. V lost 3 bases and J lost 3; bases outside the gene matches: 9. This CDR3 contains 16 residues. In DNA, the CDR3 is TGTGCCAGCAGCCATTCTCGCTCTAGCGGTACAGATACGCAGTATTTT. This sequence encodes CASSHSRSSGTDTQYF.

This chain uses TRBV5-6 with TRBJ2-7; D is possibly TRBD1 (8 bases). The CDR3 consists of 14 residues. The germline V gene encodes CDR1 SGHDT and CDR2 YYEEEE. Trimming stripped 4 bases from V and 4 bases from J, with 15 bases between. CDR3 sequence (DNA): TGTGCCAGCAGCGTCGGACAGGGACTATACGAGCAGTACTTC. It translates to CASSVGQGLYEQYF.

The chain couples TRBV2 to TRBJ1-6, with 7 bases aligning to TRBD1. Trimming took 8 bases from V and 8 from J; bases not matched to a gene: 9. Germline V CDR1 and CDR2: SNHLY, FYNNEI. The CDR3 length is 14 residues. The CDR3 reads CASLPDRLDSPLHF. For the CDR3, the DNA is TGTGCCAGCTTGCCGGACAGGCTGGATTCACCCCTCCACTTT.

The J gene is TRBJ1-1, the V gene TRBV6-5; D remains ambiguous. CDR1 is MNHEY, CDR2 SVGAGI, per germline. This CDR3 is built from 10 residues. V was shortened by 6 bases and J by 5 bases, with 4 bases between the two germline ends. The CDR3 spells CASSLTEAFF. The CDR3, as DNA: TGTGCCAGCAGCCTAACTGAAGCTTTCTTT.

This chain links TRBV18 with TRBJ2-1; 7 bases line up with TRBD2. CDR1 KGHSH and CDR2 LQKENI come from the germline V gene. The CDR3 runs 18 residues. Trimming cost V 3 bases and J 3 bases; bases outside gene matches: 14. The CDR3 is CASSPFIIREDSYNEQFF. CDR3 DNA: TGTGCCAGCTCACCGTTCATTATCCGGGAGGATAGCTACAATGAGCAGTTCTTC.

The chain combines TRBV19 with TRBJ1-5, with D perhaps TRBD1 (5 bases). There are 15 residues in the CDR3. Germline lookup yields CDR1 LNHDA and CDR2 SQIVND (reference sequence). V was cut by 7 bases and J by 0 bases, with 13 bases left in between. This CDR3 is CASTMRQYSNQPQHF. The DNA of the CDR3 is TGTGCCAGTACCATGCGACAGTATAGCAATCAGCCCCAGCATTTT. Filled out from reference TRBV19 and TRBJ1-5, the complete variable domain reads DGGITQSPKYLFRKEGQNVTLSCEQNLNHDAMYWYRQDPGQGLRLIYYSQIVNDFQKGDIAEGYSVSREKKESFPLTVTSAQKNPTAFYLCASTMRQYSNQPQHFGDGTRLSIL.

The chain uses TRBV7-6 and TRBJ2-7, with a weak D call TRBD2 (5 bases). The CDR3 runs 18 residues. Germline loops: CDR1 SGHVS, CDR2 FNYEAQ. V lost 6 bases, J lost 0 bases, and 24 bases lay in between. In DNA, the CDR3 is TGTGCCAGCAGTCCACGACTAAGAACGAGAAAAGACTCCTACGAGCAGTACTTC. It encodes CASSPRLRTRKDSYEQYF. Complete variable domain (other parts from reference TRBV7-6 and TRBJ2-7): GAGVSQSPRYKVTKRGQDVALRCDPISGHVSLYWYRQALGQGPEFLTYFNYEAQQDKSGLPNDRFSAERPEGSISTLTIQRTEQRDSAMYRCASSPRLRTRKDSYEQYFGPGTRLTVT.

The CDR3 bases are TGTGCCAGCAGCTTTGTCCGGATGGAAGAGGGGGACCTTTACAATGAGCAGTTCTTC. It translates to CASSFVRMEEGDLYNEQFF. V and J are TRBV7-7 and TRBJ2-1; perhaps TRBD1 as D (6 bases). V lost 3 bases to trimming and J lost 4 bases, with 25 bases between them. CDR1 SSHAT and CDR2 FNYEAQ come from the germline V gene (reference sequence). The CDR3 loop spans 19 amino acids.